This entry lists 13 T cell receptor beta chains sequenced from one sample in a study of T cells in Graves' hyperthyroidism and ophthalmopathy. Authors of the study amplified TCR beta CDR3 regions from RNA transcripts. HTBI primers were the set used in a first-round RT-PCR of the TCR CDR3. TCRdb redid the calling of the multiplex PCR reads with MiXCR, one entry per CDR3 protein. The data contain about 700,000 distinct CDR3 sequences, 14% of them singletons. The sample was blood. These receptors all come from a woman younger than 35 with Graves' hyperthyroidism.

This clonotype was seen a few times. The rearrangement links TRBV19 to TRBJ2-7, with 10 positions matching TRBD2. CDR1 is LNHDA and CDR2 is SQIVND in the germline V gene (reference sequence). The trim removed 4 bases at V and 4 bases at J, leaving 4 bases unmatched. The CDR3 contains 14 residues. For the CDR3, the DNA is TGTGCCAGTAGTACCGGGACTAGCGATTACGAGCAGTACTTC. Amino acid sequence: CASSTGTSDYEQYF.

This clonotype was observed many times. DNA for the CDR3: TGTGCCAGCAGCTTACGACAGGGGTCATCCTCAAGCGGGGCCAACGTCCTGACTTTC. As protein: CASSLRQGSSSSGANVLTF. V and J are TRBV11-2 and TRBJ2-6, with 8 nucleotides matching TRBD1. This CDR3 has 19 amino acids. With 2 bases clipped from V and 4 bases from J, the junction kept 13 bases outside the gene matches. CDR1 and CDR2 from the germline V gene are SGHAT and FQNNGV.

This clonotype has a single count. This chain links TRBV27 with TRBJ2-1; 8 nucleotides align to TRBD2. CDR1 is MNHEY, CDR2 SMNVEV, per germline (reference sequence). The CDR3 length is 16 residues. V shed 5 bases, J shed 9 bases, and the junction held 15 bases outside the gene matches. CDR3 amino acids: CASSPLDGRAGFEQFF. CDR3 nucleotide sequence: TGTGCCAGCAGTCCCCTCGACGGGAGGGCCGGTTTTGAGCAGTTCTTC.

The chain joins TRBV6-1 to TRBJ2-7, with 8 bases fitting TRBD2. V dropped 7 bases and J dropped 3; count of bases not matched to a gene: 8. Germline lookup yields CDR1 MNHNS and CDR2 SASEGT. This CDR3 region has 14 residues. In DNA, the CDR3 is TGTGCCAGCAATCCGGGAGGGCCCTACTACGAGCAGTACTTC. Its protein product is CASNPGGPYYEQYF.

The chain employs TRBV7-3 and TRBJ2-1; no clear D gene. V gave up 1 base and J gave up 9 bases, with 7 bases separating them. Germline lookup yields CDR1 SGHTA and CDR2 FQGTGA. CDR3 length: 12 amino acids. CDR3 sequence reads: CASSLKPGEQFF. In nucleotides, the CDR3 is TGTGCCAGCAGCTTAAAGCCCGGTGAGCAGTTCTTC.

This clonotype was picked up a small number of times. The rearrangement joins TRBV19 to TRBJ2-1, with TRBD2 matching 10 bases. CDR1 and CDR2 (germline): LNHDA, SQIVND (reference sequence). CDR3 length: 15 amino acids. Unmatched junction bases numbered 9, after V lost 3 bases and J lost 10 bases. The CDR3 protein is CASSISASGGLEQFF. The DNA of the CDR3 is TGTGCCAGTAGTATCTCGGCTAGCGGGGGACTCGAGCAGTTCTTC.

This clonotype came up many times. This chain links TRBV27 with TRBJ2-7; either TRBD1 or TRBD2 may fit D (7 bases each). The V gene's germline CDR1 is MNHEY and CDR2 SMNVEV (reference sequence). This CDR3 has 15 residues. Trimming left V 3 bases short and J 6 bases short, with 18 bases between. In nucleotides, the CDR3 is TGTGCCAGCAGTTTCAACAGGGGCTTAGCGGGCGAGCAGTACTTC. Amino acid sequence: CASSFNRGLAGEQYF.

This clonotype was picked up one time. Just one base apart from a much larger clone, this may be a read error. J is TRBJ1-1 and V is TRBV18; D is uncertain. From germline, CDR1 is KGHSH and CDR2 LQKENI. The CDR3 extends over 12 amino acids. The CDR3 region has the DNA TGTGCCGGCTCACACTGGAACACTGAAGCTTTCTTT. This codes for CAGSHWNTEAFF.

J is TRBJ2-5 and V is TRBV12-3 or TRBV12-4; D is perhaps TRBD1 or TRBD2 (5 bases each). Trimming cost V 2 bases and J 7 bases, with 14 bases left between them. The CDR3 has 14 residues. The CDR3 DNA sequence: TGTGCCAGCAGTTTATCGGCGGTGGGGGTGACCCAGTACTTC. This translates into CASSLSAVGVTQYF.

The table lists this clonotype with many counts. The rearrangement uses TRBV20-1 and TRBJ2-7; the D is unclear. The CDR3 loop spans 12 amino acids. Deletions cut 3 bases from V and 0 bases from J, with 6 bases between. The germline V gene encodes CDR1 DFQATT and CDR2 SNEGSKA (reference sequence). The CDR3 is CSASQSSYEQYF. The DNA of the CDR3 is TGCAGTGCTAGCCAAAGCTCCTACGAGCAGTACTTC.

This clonotype was recorded at least ten times. The V call is TRBV28, the J call TRBJ2-2; D is unresolved. CDR1 is MDHEN, CDR2 SYDVKM, per germline. V lost 6 bases and J lost 9, with 23 bases in between. The CDR3 consists of 16 residues. CDR3 in amino acids: CASSTWKELTTRELFF. The CDR3 DNA is TGTGCCAGCAGCACGTGGAAGGAACTTACGACCCGGGAGCTGTTTTTT.

This clonotype was detected many times. The V call is TRBV28, the J call TRBJ2-5; unclear D gene. The CDR3 contains 13 residues. Trimming removed 6 bases from V and 2 bases from J, with 10 bases in between. The germline V gene encodes CDR1 MDHEN and CDR2 SYDVKM. The CDR3 DNA is TGTGCCAGCAGCCTAACCGCTCAAGAGACCCAGTACTTC. It translates to CASSLTAQETQYF.

Only a few counts were recorded for this clonotype. The chain is built from TRBV30 and TRBJ2-2; D remains unclear. Trimming cost V 2 bases and J 6 bases, with 13 bases left between them. Germline lookup yields CDR1 GTSNPN and CDR2 SVGIG (reference sequence). The CDR3 runs 14 residues. The CDR3 region is CAWSPNLMAGELFF. The DNA for the CDR3 is TGTGCCTGGAGTCCGAATTTAATGGCCGGGGAGCTGTTTTTT.